This TCR beta chain was profiled in a study of blood T cell repertoires in COVID-19. Across the study: Italy, Spain and the United States were the sources of the convalescent and acute COVID-19 samples. Sample material is recorded as cDNA or gDNA derived from T cells, B-cell-depleted T cells, or PBMCs.

Original data processing: Estimated nucleated cell counts came from reference gene primer amplification. Assay used: immunoSEQ multiplex PCR; TCRdb lists only in-frame clones, some missing. The DNA was the basis for D and trimming; V, J and clone size are from that table. This table holds 110,000 to 150,000 clones, 85% to 90% found once. This CDR3 is 15 amino acids long. In germline, CDR1 is SGHVS, CDR2 FNYEAQ. J lost 6 bases, V lost 5 bases, and 10 bases had no gene match. The sequence derives from a woman aged 60-70 years with active COVID-19. Material: peripheral blood. The rearrangement joins TRBV7-6 to TRBJ2-1; 7 bases agree with TRBD2. CDR3 in amino acids: CASSPSQLAVNEQFF. The CDR3 region has the DNA TGTGCCAGCAGCCCTTCCCAGCTAGCGGTCAATGAGCAGTTCTTC.